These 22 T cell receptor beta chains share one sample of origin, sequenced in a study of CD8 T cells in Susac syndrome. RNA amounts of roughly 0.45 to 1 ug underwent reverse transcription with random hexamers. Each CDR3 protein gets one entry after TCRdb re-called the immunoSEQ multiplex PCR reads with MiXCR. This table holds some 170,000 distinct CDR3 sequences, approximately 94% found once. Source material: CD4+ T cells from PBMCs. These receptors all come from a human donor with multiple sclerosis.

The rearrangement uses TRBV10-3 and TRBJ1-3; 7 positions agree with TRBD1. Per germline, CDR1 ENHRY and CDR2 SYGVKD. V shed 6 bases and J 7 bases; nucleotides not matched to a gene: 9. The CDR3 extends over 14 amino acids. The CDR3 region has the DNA TGTGCCATCAGCACAGGGGACATAGGGAACACCATATATTTT. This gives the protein CAISTGDIGNTIYF.

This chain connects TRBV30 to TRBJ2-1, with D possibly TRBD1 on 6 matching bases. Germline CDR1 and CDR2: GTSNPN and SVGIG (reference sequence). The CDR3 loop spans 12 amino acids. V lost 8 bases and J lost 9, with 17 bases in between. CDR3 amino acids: CAANGGRFEQFF. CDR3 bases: TGTGCCGCTAATGGGGGCCGTTTTGAGCAGTTCTTC.

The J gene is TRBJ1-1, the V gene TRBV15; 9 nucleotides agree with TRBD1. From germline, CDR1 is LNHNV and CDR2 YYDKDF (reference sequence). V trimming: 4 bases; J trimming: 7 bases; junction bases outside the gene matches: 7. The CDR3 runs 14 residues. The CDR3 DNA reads TGTGCCACCAGCATGGGACAGGGTGGACGTGAAGCTTTCTTT. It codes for CATSMGQGGREAFF.

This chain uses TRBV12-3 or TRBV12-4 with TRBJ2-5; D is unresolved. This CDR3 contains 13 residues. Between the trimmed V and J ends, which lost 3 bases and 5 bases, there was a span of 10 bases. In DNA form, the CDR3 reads TGTGCCAGCAGTTTTGTGAATCAGGAGACCCAGTACTTC. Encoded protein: CASSFVNQETQYF.

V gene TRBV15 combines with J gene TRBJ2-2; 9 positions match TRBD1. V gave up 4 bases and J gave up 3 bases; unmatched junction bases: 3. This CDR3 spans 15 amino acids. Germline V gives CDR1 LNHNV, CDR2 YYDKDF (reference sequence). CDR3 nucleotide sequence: TGTGCCACCAGCATTTACAGGGGGCACACCGGGGAGCTGTTTTTT. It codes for CATSIYRGHTGELFF.

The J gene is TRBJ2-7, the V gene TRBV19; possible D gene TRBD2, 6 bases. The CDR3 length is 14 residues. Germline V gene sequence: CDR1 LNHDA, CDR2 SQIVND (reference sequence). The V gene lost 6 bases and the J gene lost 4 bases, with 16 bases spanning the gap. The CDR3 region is CASRPPGVRYEQYF. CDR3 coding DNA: TGTGCCAGTAGGCCTCCGGGGGTCAGGTACGAGCAGTACTTC.

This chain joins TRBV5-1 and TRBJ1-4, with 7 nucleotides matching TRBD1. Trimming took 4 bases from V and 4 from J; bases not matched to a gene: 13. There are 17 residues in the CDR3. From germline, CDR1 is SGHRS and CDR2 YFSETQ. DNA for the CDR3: TGCGCCAGCAGCCTACAACCCACGCGGGACAGTAATGAAAAACTGTTTTTT. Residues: CASSLQPTRDSNEKLFF.

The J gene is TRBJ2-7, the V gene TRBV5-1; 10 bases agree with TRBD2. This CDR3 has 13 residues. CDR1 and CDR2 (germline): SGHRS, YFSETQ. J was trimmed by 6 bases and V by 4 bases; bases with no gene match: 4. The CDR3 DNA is TGCGCCAGCAGCCTGGGACTAGCGCGCGAGCAGTACTTC. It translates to CASSLGLAREQYF.

CDR3 sequence reads: CASMMEHPLINTEAFF. The CDR3 region has the DNA TGTGCCAGCATGATGGAACACCCGTTAATTAACACTGAAGCTTTCTTT. The chain employs TRBV2 and TRBJ1-1; the D is unclear. This CDR3 spans 16 amino acids. V dropped 7 bases and J dropped 2 bases, with 20 bases sitting between them. Germline V gene sequence: CDR1 SNHLY, CDR2 FYNNEI.

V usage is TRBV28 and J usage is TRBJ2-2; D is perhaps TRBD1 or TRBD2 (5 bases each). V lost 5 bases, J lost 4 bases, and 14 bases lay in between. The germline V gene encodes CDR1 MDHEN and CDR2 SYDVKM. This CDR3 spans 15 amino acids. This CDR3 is CASSVPGRSTGELFF. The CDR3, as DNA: TGTGCCAGCAGTGTACCGGGACGGAGCACCGGGGAGCTGTTTTTT. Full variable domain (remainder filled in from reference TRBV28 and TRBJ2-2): DVKVTQSSRYLVKRTGEKVFLECVQDMDHENMFWYRQDPGLGLRLIYFSYDVKMKEKGDIPEGYSVSREKKERFSLILESASTNQTSMYLCASSVPGRSTGELFFGEGSRLTVL.

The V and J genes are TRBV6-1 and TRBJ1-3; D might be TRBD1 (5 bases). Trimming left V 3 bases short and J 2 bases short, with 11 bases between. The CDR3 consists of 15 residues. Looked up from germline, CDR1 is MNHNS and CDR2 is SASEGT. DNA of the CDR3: TGTGCCAGCAGTGAGATCAGGGTCCCTGGAAACACCATATATTTT. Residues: CASSEIRVPGNTIYF.

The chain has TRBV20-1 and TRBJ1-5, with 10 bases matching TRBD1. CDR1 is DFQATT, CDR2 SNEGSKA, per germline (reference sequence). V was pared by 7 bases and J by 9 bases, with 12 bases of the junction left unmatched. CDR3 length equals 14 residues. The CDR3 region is CSVVPGQGLRPQHF. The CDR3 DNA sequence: TGCAGTGTTGTACCGGGACAGGGGTTGCGGCCCCAGCATTTT.

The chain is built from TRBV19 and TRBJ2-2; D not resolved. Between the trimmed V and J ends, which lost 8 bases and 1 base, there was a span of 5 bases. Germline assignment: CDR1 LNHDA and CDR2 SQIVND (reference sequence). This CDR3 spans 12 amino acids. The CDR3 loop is CASGRNTGELFF. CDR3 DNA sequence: TGTGCCAGTGGCCGGAACACCGGGGAGCTGTTTTTT.

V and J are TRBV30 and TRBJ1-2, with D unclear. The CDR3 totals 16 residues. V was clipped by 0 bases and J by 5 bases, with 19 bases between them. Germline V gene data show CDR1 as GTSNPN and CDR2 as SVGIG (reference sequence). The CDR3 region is CAWSVGRTRWTYGYTF. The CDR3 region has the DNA TGTGCCTGGAGTGTGGGAAGAACTCGTTGGACTTATGGCTACACCTTC.

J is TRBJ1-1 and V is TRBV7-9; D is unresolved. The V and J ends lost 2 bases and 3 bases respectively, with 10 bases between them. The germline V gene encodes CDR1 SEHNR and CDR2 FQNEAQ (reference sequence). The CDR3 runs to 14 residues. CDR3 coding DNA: TGTGCCAGCAGCTTATCGAGACTGGACACTGAAGCTTTCTTT. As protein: CASSLSRLDTEAFF. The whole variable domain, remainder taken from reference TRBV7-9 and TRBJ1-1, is DTGVSQNPRHKITKRGQNVTFRCDPISEHNRLYWYRQTLGQGPEFLTYFQNEAQLEKSRLLSDRFSAERPKGSFSTLEIQRTEQGDSAMYLCASSLSRLDTEAFFGQGTRLTVV.

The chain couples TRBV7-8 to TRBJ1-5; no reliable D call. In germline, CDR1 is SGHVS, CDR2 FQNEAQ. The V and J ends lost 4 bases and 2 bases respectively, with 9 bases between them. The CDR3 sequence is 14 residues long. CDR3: CASSSQVGNQPQHF. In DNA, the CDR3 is TGTGCCAGCAGCTCGCAGGTCGGCAATCAGCCCCAGCATTTT.

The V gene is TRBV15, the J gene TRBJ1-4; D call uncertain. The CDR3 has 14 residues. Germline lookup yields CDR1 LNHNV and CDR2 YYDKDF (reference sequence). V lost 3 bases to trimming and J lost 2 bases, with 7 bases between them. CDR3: CATSRYTTNEKLFF. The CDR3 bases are TGTGCCACCAGCAGGTATACTACTAATGAAAAACTGTTTTTT.

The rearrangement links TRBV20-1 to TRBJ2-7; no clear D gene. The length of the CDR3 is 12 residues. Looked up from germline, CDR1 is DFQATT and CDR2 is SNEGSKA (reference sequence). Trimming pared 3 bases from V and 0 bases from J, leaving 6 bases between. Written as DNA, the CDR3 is TGCAGTGCTAGCCGCCCCTCCTACGAGCAGTACTTC. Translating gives CSASRPSYEQYF.

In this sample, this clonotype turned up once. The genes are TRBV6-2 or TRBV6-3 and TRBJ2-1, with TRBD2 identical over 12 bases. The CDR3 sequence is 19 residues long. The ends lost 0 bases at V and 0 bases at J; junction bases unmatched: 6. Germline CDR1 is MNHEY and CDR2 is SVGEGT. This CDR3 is CASSYSITSGRTSYNEQFF. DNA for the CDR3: TGTGCCAGCAGTTACTCGATAACTAGCGGGAGGACCTCCTACAATGAGCAGTTCTTC.

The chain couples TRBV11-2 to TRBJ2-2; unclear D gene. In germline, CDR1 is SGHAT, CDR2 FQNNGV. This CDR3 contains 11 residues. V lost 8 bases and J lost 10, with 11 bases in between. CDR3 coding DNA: TGTGCCAGCGCCCGGGTGGAGGAGCTGTTTTTT. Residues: CASARVEELFF.

CDR3 loop: CSASRWYGYTF. In nucleotides, the CDR3 is TGCAGTGCTAGTCGCTGGTATGGCTACACCTTC. The rearrangement joins TRBV20-1 to TRBJ1-2; D unresolved. V was cut by 3 bases and J by 5 bases, with 7 bases left in between. Germline V lookup: CDR1 DFQATT, CDR2 SNEGSKA (reference sequence). This CDR3 has 11 amino acids.

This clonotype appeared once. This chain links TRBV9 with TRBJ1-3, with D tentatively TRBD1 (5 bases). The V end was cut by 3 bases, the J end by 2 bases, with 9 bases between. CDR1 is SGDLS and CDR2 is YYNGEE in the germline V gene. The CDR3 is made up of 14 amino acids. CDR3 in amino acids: CASSGWGTGNTIYF. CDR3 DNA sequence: TGTGCCAGCAGCGGGTGGGGGACTGGAAACACCATATATTTT. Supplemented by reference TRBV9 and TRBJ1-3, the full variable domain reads DSGVTQTPKHLITATGQRVTLRCSPRSGDLSVYWYQQSLDQGLQFLIQYYNGEERAKGNILERFSAQQFPDLHSELNLSSLELGDSALYFCASSGWGTGNTIYFGEGSWLTVV.